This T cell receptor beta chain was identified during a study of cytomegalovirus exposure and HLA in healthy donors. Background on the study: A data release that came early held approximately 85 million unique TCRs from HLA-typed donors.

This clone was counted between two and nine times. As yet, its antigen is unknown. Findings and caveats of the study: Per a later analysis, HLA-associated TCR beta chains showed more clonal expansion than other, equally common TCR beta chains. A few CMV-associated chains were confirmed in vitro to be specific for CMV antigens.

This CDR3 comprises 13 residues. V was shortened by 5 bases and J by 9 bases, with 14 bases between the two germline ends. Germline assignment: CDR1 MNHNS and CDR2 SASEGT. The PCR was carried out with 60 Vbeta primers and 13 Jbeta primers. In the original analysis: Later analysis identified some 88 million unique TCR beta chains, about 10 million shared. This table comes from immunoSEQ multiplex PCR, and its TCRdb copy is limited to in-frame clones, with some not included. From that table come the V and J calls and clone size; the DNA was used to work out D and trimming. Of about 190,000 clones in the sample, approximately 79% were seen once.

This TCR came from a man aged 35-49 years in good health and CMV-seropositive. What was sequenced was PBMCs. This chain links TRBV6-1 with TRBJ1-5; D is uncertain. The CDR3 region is CASSPTVRSPQHF. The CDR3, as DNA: TGTGCCAGCAGTCCCACGGTACGTTCGCCCCAGCATTTT.